Shown below are 13 T cell receptor beta chains from a single sample sequenced in a study of shared clonotypes between healthy human individuals. Produced via immunoSEQ multiplex PCR; TCRdb's table is partial and in-frame only. This repertoire shows some 800,000 clones, 80% to 95% found once; its top ten account for 20% to 30%. Terminally differentiated effector memory CD45RA+ cells were excluded from the naive CD8 cells, which were CD45RO-negative and positively selected for CCR7. The sequencing input was naive CD8+ T cells sorted from blood. The receptors here all came from a man aged 25 to 40 in good health.

A word on this clone: This sample includes further DNA sequences coding for the same CDR3. J is TRBJ2-7 and V is TRBV27; D is ambiguous. Germline CDR1 and CDR2: MNHEY and SMNVEV (reference sequence). V lost 4 bases and J lost 3, with 7 bases in between. The CDR3 has 12 residues. The DNA for the CDR3 is TGTGCCAGCAGTTCCCTTAGCTACGAGCAGTACTTC. This codes for CASSSLSYEQYF.

The table lists this clone with a few counts. Written as DNA, the CDR3 is TGTGCCAGCAGCGGGGCAGACTACACCTTC. Amino acid sequence: CASSGADYTF. The rearrangement joins TRBV9 to TRBJ1-2; D uncertain. Trimming cost V 3 bases and J 10 bases, with 7 bases left between them. CDR1 is SGDLS, CDR2 YYNGEE, per germline. This CDR3 comprises 10 residues.

The chain links TRBV7-9 to TRBJ2-1, with TRBD2 as a possible D gene (6 bases). Germline V CDR1 and CDR2: SEHNR, FQNEAQ (reference sequence). The V end was cut by 4 bases, the J end by 4 bases, with 23 bases between. The CDR3 runs to 18 residues. CDR3 DNA: TGTGCCAGCAGCTCCCCACCAAGACTAGTCTCCCCTTACAATGAGCAGTTCTTC. Protein sequence: CASSSPPRLVSPYNEQFF.

The chain carries TRBV19 and TRBJ2-7; 10 nucleotides agree with TRBD1. V was clipped by 5 bases and J by 2 bases; unmatched bases: 6. CDR3 length: 15 amino acids. Germline V gene data show CDR1 as LNHDA and CDR2 as SQIVND (reference sequence). CDR3 region: CASSQPGQGTYEQYF. The CDR3 DNA reads as TGTGCCAGTAGTCAGCCGGGACAGGGGACCTACGAGCAGTACTTC.

V usage is TRBV25-1 and J usage is TRBJ2-7; TRBD2 matches 11 bases. Per germline, CDR1 MGHDK and CDR2 SYGVNS. V trimming: 6 bases; J trimming: 2 bases; junction bases outside the gene matches: 12. The CDR3 runs to 17 residues. DNA for the CDR3: TGTGCCAGCAGCACCAATGGACTAGCGGGTTTGCCCTACGAGCAGTACTTC. It is translated as CASSTNGLAGLPYEQYF.

In the case of this clone: Other DNA sequences in the sample encode the same CDR3. V usage is TRBV20-1 and J usage is TRBJ2-7; D remains unclear. CDR1 DFQATT and CDR2 SNEGSKA come from the germline V gene (reference sequence). The V end was cut by 2 bases, the J end by 1 base, with 3 bases between. The CDR3 extends over 11 amino acids. The CDR3 sequence: CSARLSYEQYF. CDR3 nucleotides: TGCAGTGCTAGATTGTCCTACGAGCAGTACTTC.

The chain employs TRBV30 and TRBJ1-1; 7 nucleotides agree with TRBD1. This CDR3 has 13 residues. CDR1 and CDR2 (germline): GTSNPN, SVGIG (reference sequence). Trimming removed 2 bases from V and 10 bases from J; junction bases left unmatched: 10. Here the CDR3 reads CAWSTQSGGIAFF. DNA of the CDR3: TGTGCCTGGAGTACCCAATCAGGGGGGATAGCTTTCTTT.

The V call is TRBV10-2, the J call TRBJ2-5; D unresolved. Germline lookup yields CDR1 WSHSY and CDR2 SAAADI. Trimming cost V 8 bases and J 5 bases, with 9 bases left between them. The CDR3 spans 11 residues. The DNA for the CDR3 is TGCGCCAGCGTGCGGTGGGAGACCCAGTACTTC. This translates into CASVRWETQYF.

This chain connects TRBV29-1 to TRBJ2-7; 9 bases are a match to TRBD1. Germline V CDR1 and CDR2: SQVTM, ANQGSEA. CDR3 length: 13 residues. V shed 2 bases and J 7 bases; nucleotides not matched to a gene: 6. DNA of the CDR3: TGCAGCGTTGAACCCGGGACAGGGAGAGAGCAGTACTTC. The encoded protein is CSVEPGTGREQYF.

The chain is built from TRBV5-8 and TRBJ2-5; TRBD1 matches at 9 bases. CDR1 SGHTS and CDR2 YDEGEE come from the germline V gene. CDR3 length: 17 amino acids. V trimming: 0 bases; J trimming: 3 bases; junction bases outside the gene matches: 9. The CDR3 coding sequence is TGTGCCAGCAGCTTGGCCCGACAGGGGGTTGGGAAAGAGACCCAGTACTTC. Protein product: CASSLARQGVGKETQYF.

The chain combines TRBV9 with TRBJ2-2, with D perhaps matching TRBD2 (5 bases). Germline V lookup: CDR1 SGDLS, CDR2 YYNGEE. The CDR3 loop spans 16 amino acids. Trimming removed 4 bases from V and 3 bases from J, with 16 bases in between. The CDR3 region has the DNA TGTGCCAGCAGCCCGGAGGAGAGCATGTACACCGGGGAGCTGTTTTTT. Translating gives CASSPEESMYTGELFF.

This chain uses TRBV5-6 with TRBJ2-5; a weak D match, TRBD1 (5 bases). Germline V CDR1 and CDR2: SGHDT, YYEEEE. The CDR3 runs 14 residues. Trimming took off 4 bases at V and 3 bases at J, with 13 bases between the two ends. The CDR3 DNA reads TGTGCCAGCAGCCAAAGGGGAAGTAAAGAGACCCAGTACTTC. Translation gives CASSQRGSKETQYF.

The rearrangement links TRBV11-2 to TRBJ2-7; 7 bases align to TRBD1. The germline CDR1 and CDR2 sequences are SGHAT and FQNNGV. Unmatched junction bases numbered 6, after V lost 4 bases and J lost 0 bases. This CDR3 spans 15 amino acids. The CDR3 DNA follows: TGTGCCAGCAGCTCGACAGGGTACGGCTCCTACGAGCAGTACTTC. Translation: CASSSTGYGSYEQYF.